The TCR beta chain under discussion was sequenced for a study of B cell selection in AIRE deficiency. Overall study results and limits: Patient Tconv cells held about 30% of Treg sequences shared by healthy donors. With only TCRbeta sequenced, less than 45% of shared healthy Treg sequences overlapped Tconv. Tconv and Treg cells from AIRE-deficient patients resembled healthy donors in TCRBV usage, CDR3 length and diversity.

The CDR3 extends over 12 amino acids. The germline CDR1 and CDR2 sequences are MGHDK and SYGVNS. Profiling relied on immunoSEQ multiplex PCR, and the TCRdb table lists in-frame clones only, not all of them. The repertoire holds roughly 25,000 clones, approximately 96% seen once, with approximately 0.22% in the top ten. Conventional CD4 T cells were sorted as CD4+CD127+ cells. With respect to this clone: The antigen is unknown. The junction differs from germline at one of its ends, possibly a read error.

The receptor's source is a human donor with AIRE deficiency. The sequenced material came from conventional CD4+ T cells sorted from PBMCs. The V call is TRBV25-1, the J call TRBJ2-7; tentatively, D is TRBD2 (6 bases). The chain's CDR3 is CASSGGTISRCF. The CDR3, as DNA: TGTGCCAGCAGCGGGGGAACGATTTCGAGGTGCTTC.